The 7 T cell receptor beta chains given below trace back to one sample, sequenced in a study of blood T cells in healthy people across ages. A second PCR, run for about 7 to 11 cycles, used a sample-barcoded 5' primer plus a J-beta primer mix. Each CDR3 protein is one row after TCRdb ran MiXCR on the 5' RACE reads. The sample carries 800,000 or so distinct CDR3 sequences, around two thirds recorded once. The material sequenced was blood. The receptors were sampled from a man aged 25-45 years in good health.

This rearrangement joins TRBV18 to TRBJ2-1; D not resolved. This CDR3 contains 15 residues. Trimming stripped 2 bases from V and 4 bases from J, with 12 bases between. CDR1 KGHSH and CDR2 LQKENI come from the germline V gene. The CDR3 DNA reads TGTGCCAGCTCACCAGGACCTTTCGGGTACAATGAGCAGTTCTTC. Amino acids: CASSPGPFGYNEQFF.

This chain connects TRBV7-2 to TRBJ2-5; D gene unclear. V was trimmed by 4 bases and J by 9 bases, leaving 12 bases between them. CDR3 length: 12 residues. Germline V gene lookup returns CDR1 SGHTA and CDR2 FQGNSA. The CDR3 reads CASSSPGRSQYF. The CDR3 DNA follows: TGTGCCAGCAGCTCGCCCGGTCGATCCCAGTACTTC.

V and J are TRBV3-1 and TRBJ2-7; D is unresolved. Per germline, CDR1 LGHDT and CDR2 YNNKEL (reference sequence). This CDR3 spans 14 amino acids. V gave up 4 bases and J gave up 2 bases, with 12 bases separating them. DNA of the CDR3: TGTGCCAGCAGCCTCTCCTTGAAAACCTACGAGCAGTACTTC. Residues: CASSLSLKTYEQYF.

The chain recombines TRBV6-5 with TRBJ1-2, with TRBD1 identical over 8 bases. The CDR3 is 12 amino acids. The germline CDR1 and CDR2 sequences are MNHEY and SVGAGI. V was pared by 6 bases and J by 9 bases, with 6 bases of the junction left unmatched. The CDR3 nucleotides read TGTGCCAGCAGCCCCGGACAGGGACGCTACACCTTC. Amino acid sequence: CASSPGQGRYTF.

This clonotype turned up a few times. The gene calls are TRBV10-3 and TRBJ2-1; 8 positions match TRBD2. CDR3 size: 14 residues. Germline CDR1 and CDR2: ENHRY and SYGVKD. V lost 8 bases to trimming and J lost 7 bases; unmatched junction nucleotides: 10. The CDR3 nucleotides read TGTGCCATCCAGGGCGGGGGGCCTGGGAATGAGCAGTTCTTC. This gives the protein CAIQGGGPGNEQFF.

This clonotype was recorded a few times. This sequence joins TRBV6-2 or TRBV6-3 and TRBJ2-7; TRBD1 might be the D (5 bases). CDR3 length: 10 amino acids. Germline CDR1 and CDR2: MNHEY and SVGEGT. The V and J ends lost 8 bases and 5 bases respectively, with 7 bases between them. The CDR3: CASADNEQYF. CDR3 nucleotides: TGTGCCAGCGCGGACAACGAGCAGTACTTC.

The chain has TRBV7-9 and TRBJ2-5; the D is unclear. V dropped 6 bases and J dropped 5 bases, with 7 bases sitting between them. Germline CDR1 SEHNR, CDR2 FQNEAQ (reference sequence). The CDR3 extends over 11 amino acids. In nucleotides, the CDR3 is TGTGCCAGCAGACTTACGGAGACCCAGTACTTC. Amino acid sequence: CASRLTETQYF.